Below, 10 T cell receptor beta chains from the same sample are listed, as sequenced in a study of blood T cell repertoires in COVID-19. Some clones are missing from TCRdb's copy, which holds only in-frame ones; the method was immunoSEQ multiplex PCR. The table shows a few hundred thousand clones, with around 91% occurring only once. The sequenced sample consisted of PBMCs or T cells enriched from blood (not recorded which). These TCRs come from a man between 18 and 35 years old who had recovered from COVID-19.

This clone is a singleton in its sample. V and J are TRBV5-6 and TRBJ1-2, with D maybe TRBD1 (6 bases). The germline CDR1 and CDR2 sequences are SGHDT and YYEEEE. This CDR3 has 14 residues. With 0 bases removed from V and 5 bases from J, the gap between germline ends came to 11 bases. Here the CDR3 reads CASSLGTATYGYTF. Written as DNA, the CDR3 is TGTGCCAGCAGCTTGGGGACAGCTACTTATGGCTACACCTTC.

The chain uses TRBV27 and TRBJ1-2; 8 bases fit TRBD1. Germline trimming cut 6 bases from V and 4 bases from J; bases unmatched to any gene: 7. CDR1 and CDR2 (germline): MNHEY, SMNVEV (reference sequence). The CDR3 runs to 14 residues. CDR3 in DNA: TGTGCCAGCAGACCATATACAGGGGGCTATGGCTACACCTTC. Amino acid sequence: CASRPYTGGYGYTF.

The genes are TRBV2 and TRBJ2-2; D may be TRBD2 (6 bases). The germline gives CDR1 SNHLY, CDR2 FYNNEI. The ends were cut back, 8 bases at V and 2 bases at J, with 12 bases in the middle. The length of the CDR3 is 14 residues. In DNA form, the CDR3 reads TGTGCCAGCGGCACTAGCCTTAACACCGGGGAGCTGTTTTTT. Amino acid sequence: CASGTSLNTGELFF.

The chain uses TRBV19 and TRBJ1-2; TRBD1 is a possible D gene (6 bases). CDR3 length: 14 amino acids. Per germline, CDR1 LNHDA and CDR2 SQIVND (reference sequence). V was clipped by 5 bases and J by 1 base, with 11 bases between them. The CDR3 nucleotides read TGTGCCAGTAGTGACAGGACCCTTAACTATGGCTACACCTTC. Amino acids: CASSDRTLNYGYTF.

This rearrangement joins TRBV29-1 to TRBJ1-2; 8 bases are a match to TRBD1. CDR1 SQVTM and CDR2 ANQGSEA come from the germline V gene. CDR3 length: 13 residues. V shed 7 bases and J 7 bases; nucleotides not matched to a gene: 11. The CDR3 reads CSAVDRVDIGYTF. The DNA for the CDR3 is TGCAGCGCTGTGGACAGGGTGGATATTGGCTACACCTTC.

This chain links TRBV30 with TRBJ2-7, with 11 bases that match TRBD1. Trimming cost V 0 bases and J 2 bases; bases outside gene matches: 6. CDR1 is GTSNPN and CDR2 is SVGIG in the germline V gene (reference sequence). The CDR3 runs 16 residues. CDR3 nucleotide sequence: TGTGCCTGGAGTGTTCTAGGACAGGGGGCTCCCTACGAGCAGTACTTC. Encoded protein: CAWSVLGQGAPYEQYF.

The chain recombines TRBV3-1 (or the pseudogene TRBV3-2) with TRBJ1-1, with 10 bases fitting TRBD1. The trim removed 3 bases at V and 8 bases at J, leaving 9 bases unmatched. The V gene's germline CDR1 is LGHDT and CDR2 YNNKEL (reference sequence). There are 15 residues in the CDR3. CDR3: CASSQPGQGVLEAFF. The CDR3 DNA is TGTGCCAGCAGCCAGCCCGGACAGGGGGTATTGGAAGCTTTCTTT.

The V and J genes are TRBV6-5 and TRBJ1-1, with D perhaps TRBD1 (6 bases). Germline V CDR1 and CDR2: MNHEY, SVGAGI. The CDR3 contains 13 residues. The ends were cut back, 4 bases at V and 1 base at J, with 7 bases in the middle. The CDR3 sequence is CASSWTENTEAFF. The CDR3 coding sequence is TGTGCCAGCAGTTGGACAGAGAACACTGAAGCTTTCTTT.

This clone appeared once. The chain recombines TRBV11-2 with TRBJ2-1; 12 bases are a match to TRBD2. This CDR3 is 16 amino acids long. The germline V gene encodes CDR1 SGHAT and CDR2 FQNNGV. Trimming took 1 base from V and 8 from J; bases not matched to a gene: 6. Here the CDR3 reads CASSLGLAGGPDEQFF. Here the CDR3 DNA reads TGTGCCAGCAGCTTAGGGCTAGCGGGAGGGCCAGATGAGCAGTTCTTC.

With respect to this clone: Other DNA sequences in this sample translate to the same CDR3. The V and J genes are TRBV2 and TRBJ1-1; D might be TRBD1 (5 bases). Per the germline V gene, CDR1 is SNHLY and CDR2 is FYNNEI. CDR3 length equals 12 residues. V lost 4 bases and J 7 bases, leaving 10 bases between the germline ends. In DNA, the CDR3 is TGTGCCAGCAGTGTAACAGGTAGTGAAGCTTTCTTT. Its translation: CASSVTGSEAFF.